This T cell receptor beta chain was identified in a study of Ad26.COV2.S vaccination and SARS-CoV-2 variants. Study at large: Each vaccinee took Ad26.COV2.S intramuscularly, once or twice 56 days apart. Points from the study as a whole: Vaccine and placebo recipients had comparable breadth of non-spike TCRs. Placebo recipients showed lower spike-specific TCR breadth than vaccinees.

The CDR3 totals 19 residues. Germline CDR1 reads KGHSH; CDR2 reads LQKENI. V lost 2 bases, J lost 3 bases, and 9 bases stayed unmatched. Note on this clone: Its antigen is not known.

The method was immunoSEQ multiplex PCR; TCRdb's version includes in-frame clones alone and lacks a portion of them. Among around 450,000 clones listed, 75% to 95% were seen once. This sample's treatment: about 20 received Ad26.COV2.S at low or high dose, single or two shots; five or six received placebo; per-sample allocation not given. Specimen acquisition occurred on day 63 following the initial vaccine or placebo injection. The vaccine delivered Wuhan-strain SARS-CoV-2 spike through an Ad26 vector. The V call is TRBV18, the J call TRBJ2-3; TRBD2 agrees at 15 bases. Material: peripheral blood, obtained in a trial of Ad26.COV2.S vaccine versus placebo. This clonotype originated in a person aged 18-65 years who received the Ad26.COV2.S COVID-19 vaccine or a placebo. The CDR3 loop reads CASSPGGFGTSGRTDTQYF. In DNA form, the CDR3 reads TGTGCCAGCTCACCAGGCGGGTTCGGGACTAGCGGGAGGACAGATACGCAGTATTTT. Complete variable domain (other parts from reference TRBV18 and TRBJ2-3): NAGVMQNPRHLVRRRGQEARLRCSPMKGHSHVYWYRQLPEEGLKFMVYLQKENIIDESGMPKERFSAEFPKEGPSILRIQQVVRGDSAAYFCASSPGGFGTSGRTDTQYFGPGTRLTVL.